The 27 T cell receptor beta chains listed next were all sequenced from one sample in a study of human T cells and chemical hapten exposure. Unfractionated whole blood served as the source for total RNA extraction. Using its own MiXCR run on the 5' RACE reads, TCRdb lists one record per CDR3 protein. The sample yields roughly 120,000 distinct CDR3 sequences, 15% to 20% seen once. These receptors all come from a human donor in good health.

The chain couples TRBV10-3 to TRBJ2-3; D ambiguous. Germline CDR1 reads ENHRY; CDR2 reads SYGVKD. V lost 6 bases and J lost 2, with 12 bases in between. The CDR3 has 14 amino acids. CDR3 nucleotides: TGTGCCATCAGGGGTAGCCGTTTCACAGATACGCAGTATTTT. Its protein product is CAIRGSRFTDTQYF.

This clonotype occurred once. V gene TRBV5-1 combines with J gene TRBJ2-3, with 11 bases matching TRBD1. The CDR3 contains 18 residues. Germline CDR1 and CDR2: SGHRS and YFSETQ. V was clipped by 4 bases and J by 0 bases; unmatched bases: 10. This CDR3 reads CASSPPGTGGYSTDTQYF. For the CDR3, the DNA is TGCGCCAGCAGCCCCCCCGGGACAGGGGGATATAGCACAGATACGCAGTATTTT.

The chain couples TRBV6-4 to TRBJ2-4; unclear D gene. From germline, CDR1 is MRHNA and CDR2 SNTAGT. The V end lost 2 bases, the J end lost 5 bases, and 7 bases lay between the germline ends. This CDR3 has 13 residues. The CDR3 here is CASSDNSENIQYF. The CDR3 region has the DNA TGTGCCAGCAGTGACAACAGCGAAAACATTCAGTACTTC.

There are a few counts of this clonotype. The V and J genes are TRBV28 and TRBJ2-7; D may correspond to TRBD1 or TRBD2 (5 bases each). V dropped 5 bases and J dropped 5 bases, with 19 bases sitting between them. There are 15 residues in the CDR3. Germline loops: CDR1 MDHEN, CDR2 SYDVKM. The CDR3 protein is CASSGGLARRNEQYF. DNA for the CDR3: TGTGCCAGCAGTGGGGGTTTAGCCCGGAGGAACGAGCAGTACTTC.

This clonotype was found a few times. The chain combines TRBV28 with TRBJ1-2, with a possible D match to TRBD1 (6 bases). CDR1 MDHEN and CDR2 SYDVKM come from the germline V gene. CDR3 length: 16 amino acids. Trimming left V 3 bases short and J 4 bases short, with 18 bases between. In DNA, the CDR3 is TGTGCCAGCAGTTTTCCCCCCGGGGGCTGGGGCTATGGCTACACCTTC. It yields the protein CASSFPPGGWGYGYTF.

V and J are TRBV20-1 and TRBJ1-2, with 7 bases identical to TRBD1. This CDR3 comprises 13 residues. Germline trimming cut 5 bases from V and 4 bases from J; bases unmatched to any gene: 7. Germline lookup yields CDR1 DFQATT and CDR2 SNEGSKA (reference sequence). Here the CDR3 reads CSAGTAMRYGYTF. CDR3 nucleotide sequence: TGCAGTGCTGGGACAGCGATGCGCTATGGCTACACCTTC.

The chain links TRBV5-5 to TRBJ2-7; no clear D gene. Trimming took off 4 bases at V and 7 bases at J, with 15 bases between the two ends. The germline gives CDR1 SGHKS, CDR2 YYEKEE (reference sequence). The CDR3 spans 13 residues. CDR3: CASSDVRTSEQYF. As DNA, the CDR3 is TGTGCCAGCAGCGATGTCCGGACCTCTGAGCAGTACTTC.

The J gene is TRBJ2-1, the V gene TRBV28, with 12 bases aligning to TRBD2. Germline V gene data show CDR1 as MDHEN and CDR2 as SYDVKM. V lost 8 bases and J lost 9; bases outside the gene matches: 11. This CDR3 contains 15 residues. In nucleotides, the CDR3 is TGTGCCAGCGGCTCTCGACTAGCGGGAGTTGTTGAGCAGTTCTTC. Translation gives CASGSRLAGVVEQFF.

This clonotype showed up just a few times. The CDR3, as DNA: TGTGCCAGCAGCCCCCGCCGACTCCGGGACAGTTCCTACGAGCAGTACTTC. It encodes CASSPRRLRDSSYEQYF. The chain carries TRBV5-8 and TRBJ2-7; the match to TRBD1 covers 7 bases. Germline values: CDR1 SGHTS, CDR2 YDEGEE. The V gene end was trimmed by 4 bases and the J gene end by 1 base; junction bases not matched to a gene: 14. There are 17 residues in the CDR3.

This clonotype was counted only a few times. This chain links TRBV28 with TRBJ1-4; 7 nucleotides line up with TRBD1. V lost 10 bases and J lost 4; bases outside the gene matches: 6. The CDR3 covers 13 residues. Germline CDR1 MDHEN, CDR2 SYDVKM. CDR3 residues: CATGQANNEKLFF. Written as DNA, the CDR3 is TGTGCCACCGGACAGGCCAATAATGAAAAACTGTTTTTT. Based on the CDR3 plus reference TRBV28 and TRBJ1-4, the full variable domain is DVKVTQSSRYLVKRTGEKVFLECVQDMDHENMFWYRQDPGLGLRLIYFSYDVKMKEKGDIPEGYSVSREKKERFSLILESASTNQTSMYLCATGQANNEKLFFGSGTQLSVL.

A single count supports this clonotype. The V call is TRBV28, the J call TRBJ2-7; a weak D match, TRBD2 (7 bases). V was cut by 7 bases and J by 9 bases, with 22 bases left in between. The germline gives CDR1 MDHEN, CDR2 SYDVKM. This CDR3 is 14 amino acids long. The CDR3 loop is CASIRGTIKGVQYF. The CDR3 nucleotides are TGTGCCAGCATTCGTGGGACTATAAAGGGGGTGCAGTACTTC.

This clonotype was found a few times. The CDR3 DNA sequence: TGTGCCAGCAGCCCAGACAGTCAAGAGACCCAGTACTTC. Translated: CASSPDSQETQYF. The V call is TRBV5-5, the J call TRBJ2-5; D might be TRBD1 (5 bases). The CDR3 sequence is 13 residues long. The V and J ends lost 4 bases and 2 bases respectively, with 9 bases between them. Germline CDR1 is SGHKS and CDR2 is YYEKEE (reference sequence).

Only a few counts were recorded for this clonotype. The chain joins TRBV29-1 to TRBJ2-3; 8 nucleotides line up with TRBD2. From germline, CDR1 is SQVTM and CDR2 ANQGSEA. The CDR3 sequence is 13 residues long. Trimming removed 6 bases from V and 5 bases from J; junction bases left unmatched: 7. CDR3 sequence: CSVPGLEIDTQYF. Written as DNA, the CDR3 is TGCAGCGTACCGGGACTAGAAATAGATACGCAGTATTTT.

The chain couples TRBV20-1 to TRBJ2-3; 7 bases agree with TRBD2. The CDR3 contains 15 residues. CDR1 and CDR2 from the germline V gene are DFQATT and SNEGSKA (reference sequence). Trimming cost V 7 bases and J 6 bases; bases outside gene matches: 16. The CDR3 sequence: CSVPLAWTFRDTQYF. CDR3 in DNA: TGCAGTGTACCACTAGCGTGGACCTTCAGGGATACGCAGTATTTT.

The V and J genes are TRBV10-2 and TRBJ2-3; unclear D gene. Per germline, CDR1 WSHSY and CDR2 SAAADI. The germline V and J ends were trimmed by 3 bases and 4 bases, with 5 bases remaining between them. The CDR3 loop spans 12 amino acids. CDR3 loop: CASSDGPDTQYF. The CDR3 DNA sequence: TGCGCCAGCAGTGACGGTCCAGATACGCAGTATTTT.

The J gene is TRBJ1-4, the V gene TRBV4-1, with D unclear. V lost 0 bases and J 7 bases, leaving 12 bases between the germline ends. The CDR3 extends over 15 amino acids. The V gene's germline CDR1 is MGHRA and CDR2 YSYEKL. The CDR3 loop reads CASSQERGRGEKLFF. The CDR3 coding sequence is TGCGCCAGCAGCCAAGAAAGAGGGAGAGGTGAAAAACTGTTTTTT.

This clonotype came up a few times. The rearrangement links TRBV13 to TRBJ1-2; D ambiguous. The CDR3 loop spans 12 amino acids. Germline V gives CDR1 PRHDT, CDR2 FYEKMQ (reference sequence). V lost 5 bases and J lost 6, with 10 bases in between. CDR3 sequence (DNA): TGTGCCAGCAGCGCATTACAAGATGGCTACACCTTC. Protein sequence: CASSALQDGYTF.

This chain's CDR3 is CSVGTRTSGPHGAYEQYF. The CDR3 DNA follows: TGCAGCGTCGGGACTAGGACTAGCGGGCCTCACGGCGCCTACGAGCAGTACTTC. This chain links TRBV29-1 with TRBJ2-7; 11 positions agree with TRBD2. CDR1 and CDR2 from the germline V gene are SQVTM and ANQGSEA. V lost 6 bases and J lost 2; bases outside the gene matches: 18. This CDR3 is 18 amino acids long.

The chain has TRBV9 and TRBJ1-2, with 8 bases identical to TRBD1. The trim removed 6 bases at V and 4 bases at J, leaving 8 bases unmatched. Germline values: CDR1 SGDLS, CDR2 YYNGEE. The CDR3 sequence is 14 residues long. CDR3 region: CASNRGGFGYGYTF. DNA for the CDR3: TGTGCCAGCAACAGGGGGGGTTTCGGCTATGGCTACACCTTC.

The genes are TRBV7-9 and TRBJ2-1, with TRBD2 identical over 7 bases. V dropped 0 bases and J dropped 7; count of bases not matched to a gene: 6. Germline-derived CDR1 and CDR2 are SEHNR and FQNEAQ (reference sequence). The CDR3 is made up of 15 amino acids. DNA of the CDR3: TGTGCCAGCAGCTTAGCGCCTGGGGGGGGAAATGAGCAGTTCTTC. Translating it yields CASSLAPGGGNEQFF. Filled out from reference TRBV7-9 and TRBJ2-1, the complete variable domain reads DTGVSQNPRHKITKRGQNVTFRCDPISEHNRLYWYRQTLGQGPEFLTYFQNEAQLEKSRLLSDRFSAERPKGSFSTLEIQRTEQGDSAMYLCASSLAPGGGNEQFFGPGTRLTVL.

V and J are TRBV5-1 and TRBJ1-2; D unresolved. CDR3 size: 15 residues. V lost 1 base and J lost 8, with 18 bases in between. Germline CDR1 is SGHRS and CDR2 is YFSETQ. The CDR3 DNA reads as TGCGCCAGCAGCTTGACATTGGACTCCTCGCGAGGCTACACCTTC. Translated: CASSLTLDSSRGYTF.

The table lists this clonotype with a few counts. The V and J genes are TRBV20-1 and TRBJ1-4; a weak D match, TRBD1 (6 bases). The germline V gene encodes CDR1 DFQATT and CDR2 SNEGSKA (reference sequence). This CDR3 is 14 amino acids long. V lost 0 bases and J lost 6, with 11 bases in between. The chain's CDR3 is CSARDLGQHEKLFF. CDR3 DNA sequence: TGCAGTGCTAGAGATCTGGGACAACATGAAAAACTGTTTTTT.

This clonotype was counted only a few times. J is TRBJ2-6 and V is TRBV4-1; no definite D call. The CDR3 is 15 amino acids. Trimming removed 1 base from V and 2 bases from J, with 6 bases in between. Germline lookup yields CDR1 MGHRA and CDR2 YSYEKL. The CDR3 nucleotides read TGCGCCAGCAGCCAAGTTGCGACTGGGGCCAACGTCCTGACTTTC. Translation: CASSQVATGANVLTF.

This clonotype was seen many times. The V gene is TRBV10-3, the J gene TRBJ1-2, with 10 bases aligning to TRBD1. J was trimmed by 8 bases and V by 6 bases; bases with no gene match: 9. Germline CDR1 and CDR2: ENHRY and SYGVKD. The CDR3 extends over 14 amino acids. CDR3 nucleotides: TGTGCCATCAGGAGCCAGGACAGGGGGTACGGCTACACCTTC. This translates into CAIRSQDRGYGYTF.

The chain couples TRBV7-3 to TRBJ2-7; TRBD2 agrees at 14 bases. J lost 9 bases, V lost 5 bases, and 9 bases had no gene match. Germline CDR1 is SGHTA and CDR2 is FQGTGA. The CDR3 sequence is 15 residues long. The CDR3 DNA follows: TGTGCCAGCAGCCCAGCCGGGACTAGCGGGAGTGTGCAGTACTTC. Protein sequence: CASSPAGTSGSVQYF.

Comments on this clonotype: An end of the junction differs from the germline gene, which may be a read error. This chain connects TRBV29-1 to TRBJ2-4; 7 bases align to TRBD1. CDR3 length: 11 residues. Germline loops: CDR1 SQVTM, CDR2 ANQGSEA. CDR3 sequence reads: CSVGVGGVFDF. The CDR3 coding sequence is TGCAGCGTTGGGGTAGGGGGCGTTTTTGACTTC.

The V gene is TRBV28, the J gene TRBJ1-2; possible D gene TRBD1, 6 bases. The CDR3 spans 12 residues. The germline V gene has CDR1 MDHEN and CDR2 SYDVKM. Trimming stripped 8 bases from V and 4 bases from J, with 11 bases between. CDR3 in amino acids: CASQGGSYGYTF. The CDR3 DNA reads TGTGCCAGCCAAGGGGGGAGCTATGGCTACACCTTC.